The rows below give T cell receptor beta chains drawn from one sample of a study of Ad26.COV2.S vaccination and SARS-CoV-2 variants. Clones were read by immunoSEQ multiplex PCR, and TCRdb kept only the in-frame ones, dropping some. The sample has some 180,000 clones, around nine tenths seen once. The sequenced sample was peripheral blood, obtained after recovery from COVID-19. The source of these receptors is a human donor who had recovered from COVID-19. CDR3s include the opening cysteine and the closing phenylalanine or tryptophan. D genes are given only for firm matches. Some rows mark clone size as missing; the rest say once, few, many or name a class of expanded clone.

J gene,V gene,D gene,clone size,CDR3 protein,CDR3 DNA
TRBJ2-1,TRBV9,.,.,CASSVGSANEQFF,TGTGCCAGCAGCGTGGGCAGCGCCAATGAGCAGTTCTTC
TRBJ2-5,TRBV7-2,TRBD2,.,CASSSSGGPQETQYF,TGTGCCAGCAGCTCTAGCGGGGGGCCCCAAGAGACCCAGTACTTC
TRBJ1-3,TRBV5-1,.,once,CASSTHTGNIIYF,TGCGCCAGCAGCACGCACACTGGAAACATCATATATTTT
TRBJ2-3,TRBV4-1,.,.,CASSQEEVGGPLTDTQYF,TGCGCCAGCAGCCAAGAAGAAGTAGGCGGACCCCTCACAGATACGCAGTATTTT
TRBJ1-1,TRBV10-1,.,.,CASQFSIGTEAFF,TGCGCCAGCCAGTTCTCAATTGGAACTGAAGCTTTCTTT
TRBJ2-5,TRBV4-1,TRBD2,.,CASSPGLAGGWQETQYF,TGCGCCAGCAGCCCCGGACTAGCGGGGGGGTGGCAAGAGACCCAGTACTTC
TRBJ2-1,TRBV11-2,TRBD1,.,CASSPGQGAHNEQFF,TGTGCCAGCAGCCCCGGACAGGGGGCCCACAATGAGCAGTTCTTC
TRBJ2-3,TRBV5-4,.,.,CASSTRGYTQYF,TGTGCCAGCAGCACCCGGGGGTATACGCAGTATTTT
TRBJ1-5,TRBV6-5,.,once,CASSYSKDASPQHF,TGTGCCAGCAGTTACTCGAAGGACGCCTCGCCCCAGCATTTT
TRBJ1-2,TRBV15,.,few,CATSARHLEGYTF,TGTGCCACCAGTGCCCGACACCTAGAGGGCTACACCTTC
TRBJ2-6,TRBV5-1,.,few,CASSLAGSGANVLTF,TGCGCCAGCAGCTTGGCCGGCTCTGGGGCCAACGTCCTGACTTTC
TRBJ1-1,TRBV7-9,.,.,CASSQRWGTEAFF,TGTGCCAGCAGCCAACGGTGGGGCACTGAAGCTTTCTTT
TRBJ2-5,TRBV9,TRBD1,.,CASSVQGALEETQYF,TGTGCCAGCAGCGTTCAGGGGGCGCTGGAAGAGACCCAGTACTTC
TRBJ2-7,TRBV20-1,TRBD2,.,CSASKTSGGEQYF,TGCAGTGCTAGTAAGACTAGCGGGGGCGAGCAGTACTTC
TRBJ2-5,TRBV13,.,.,CASSLGGYQETQYF,TGTGCCAGCAGCCTAGGGGGGTACCAAGAGACCCAGTACTTC
TRBJ2-5,TRBV7-8,.,.,CASSRDAGPQETQYF,TGTGCCAGCAGCCGAGACGCCGGCCCCCAAGAGACCCAGTACTTC
TRBJ2-3,TRBV5-1,TRBD2,.,CASSISGRGRDTQYF,TGCGCCAGCAGCATTAGCGGGAGAGGGAGAGATACGCAGTATTTT
TRBJ1-5,TRBV3-1/TRBV3-2,.,.,CASSHREGQPQHF,TGTGCCAGCAGCCACCGAGAGGGTCAGCCCCAGCATTTT
TRBJ2-5,TRBV28,.,.,CASSLSAGRETQYF,TGTGCCAGCAGTTTATCGGCGGGAAGAGAGACCCAGTACTTC
TRBJ2-2,TRBV7-2,TRBD2,.,CASSPGLAGTGELFF,TGTGCCAGCAGCCCGGGACTAGCGGGAACCGGGGAGCTGTTTTTT
TRBJ2-7,TRBV10-3,.,.,CAISSFPDSVTYEQYF,TGTGCCATCAGTTCTTTTCCTGACAGTGTAACCTACGAGCAGTACTTC
TRBJ1-2,TRBV6-5,TRBD1,.,CASSPGQGTYGYTF,TGTGCCAGCAGTCCGGGACAGGGGACCTATGGCTACACCTTC
TRBJ2-3,TRBV27,.,.,CASSLAGPGAADTQYF,TGTGCCAGCAGTTTAGCAGGGCCAGGGGCCGCAGATACGCAGTATTTT
TRBJ2-3,TRBV4-2,TRBD2,.,CASSLEGTSGGLDTQYF,TGTGCCAGCAGCCTTGAAGGAACTAGCGGGGGGCTTGATACGCAGTATTTT
TRBJ1-6,TRBV28,.,.,CASSFLQGNSPLHF,TGTGCCAGCAGTTTCCTACAGGGTAATTCACCCCTCCACTTT
TRBJ1-5,TRBV19,.,.,CASSILRDQPQHF,TGTGCCAGTAGTATATTGAGGGATCAGCCCCAGCATTTT